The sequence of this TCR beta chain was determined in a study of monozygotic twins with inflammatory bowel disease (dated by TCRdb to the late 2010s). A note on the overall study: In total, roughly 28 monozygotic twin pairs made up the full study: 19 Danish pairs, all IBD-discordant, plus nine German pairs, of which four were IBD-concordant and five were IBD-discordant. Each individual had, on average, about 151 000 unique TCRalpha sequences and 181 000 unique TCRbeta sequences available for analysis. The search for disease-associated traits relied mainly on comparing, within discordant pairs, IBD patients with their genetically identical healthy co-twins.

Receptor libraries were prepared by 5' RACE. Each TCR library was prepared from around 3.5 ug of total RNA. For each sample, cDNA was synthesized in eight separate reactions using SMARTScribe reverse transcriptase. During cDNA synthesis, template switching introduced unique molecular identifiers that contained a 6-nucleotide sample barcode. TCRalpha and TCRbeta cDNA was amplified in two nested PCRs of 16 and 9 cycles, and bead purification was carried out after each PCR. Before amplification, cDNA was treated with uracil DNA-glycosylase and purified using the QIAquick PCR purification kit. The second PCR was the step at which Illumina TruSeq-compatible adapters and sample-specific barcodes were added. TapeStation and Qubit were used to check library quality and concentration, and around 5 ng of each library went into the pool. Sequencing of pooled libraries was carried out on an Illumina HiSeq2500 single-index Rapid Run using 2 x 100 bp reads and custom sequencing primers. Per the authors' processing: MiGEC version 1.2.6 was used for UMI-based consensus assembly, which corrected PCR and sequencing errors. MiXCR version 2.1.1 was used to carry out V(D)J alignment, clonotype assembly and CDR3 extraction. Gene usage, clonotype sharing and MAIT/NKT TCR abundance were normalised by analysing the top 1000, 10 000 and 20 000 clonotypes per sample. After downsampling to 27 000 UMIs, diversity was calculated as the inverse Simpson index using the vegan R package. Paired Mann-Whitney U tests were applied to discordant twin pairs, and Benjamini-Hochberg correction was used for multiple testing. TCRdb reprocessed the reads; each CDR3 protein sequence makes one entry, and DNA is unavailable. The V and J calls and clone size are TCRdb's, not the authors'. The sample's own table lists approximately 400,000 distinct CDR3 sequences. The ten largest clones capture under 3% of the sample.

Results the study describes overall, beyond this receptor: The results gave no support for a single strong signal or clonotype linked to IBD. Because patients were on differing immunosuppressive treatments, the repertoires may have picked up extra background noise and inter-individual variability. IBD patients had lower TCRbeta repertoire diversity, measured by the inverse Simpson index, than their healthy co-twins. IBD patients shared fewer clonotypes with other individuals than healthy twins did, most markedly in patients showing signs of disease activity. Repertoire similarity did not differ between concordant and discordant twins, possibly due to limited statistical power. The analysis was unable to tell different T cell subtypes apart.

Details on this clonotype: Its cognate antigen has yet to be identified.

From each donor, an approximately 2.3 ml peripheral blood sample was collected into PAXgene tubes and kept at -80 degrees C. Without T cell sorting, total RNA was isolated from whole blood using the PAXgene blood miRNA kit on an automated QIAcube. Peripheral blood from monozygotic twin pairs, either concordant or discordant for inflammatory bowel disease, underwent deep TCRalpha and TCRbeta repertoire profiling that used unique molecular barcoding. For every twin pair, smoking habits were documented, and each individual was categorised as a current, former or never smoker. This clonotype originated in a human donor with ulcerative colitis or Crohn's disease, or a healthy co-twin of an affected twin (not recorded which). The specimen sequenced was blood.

The CDR3 sequence is CASSHRTSGVQGTQYF. This receptor chain uses TRBV4-1 and TRBJ2-3; the D call of TRBD2 rests on TCRdb alone, since no DNA is present to check it. From the germline V gene, CDR1 is MGHRA and CDR2 is YSYEKL. From its cysteine to its phenylalanine, the CDR3 spans 16 amino acids. This entry has no DNA.